The 25 T cell receptor beta chains reported below all come from one sample, sequenced in a study of control samples from healthy donors and cancer patients. Profiling relied on immunoSEQ multiplex PCR, and the TCRdb table lists in-frame clones only, not all of them. Of around 100,000 clones in the sample, less than 90% were seen once. Sequencing was carried out using blood. The receptors shown here come from a woman aged 50 to 60 in good health.

The genes are TRBV2 and TRBJ2-3, with D unclear. Trimming pared 9 bases from V and 0 bases from J, leaving 4 bases between. Germline CDR1 is SNHLY and CDR2 is FYNNEI. This CDR3 region has 11 residues. CDR3 amino acids: CASSSTDTQYF. The CDR3, as DNA: TGTGCCAGTTCTAGCACAGATACGCAGTATTTT.

V gene TRBV19 combines with J gene TRBJ1-2; D is unclear. V was cut by 7 bases and J by 7 bases, with 10 bases left in between. The CDR3 spans 11 residues. Germline-derived CDR1 and CDR2 are LNHDA and SQIVND (reference sequence). CDR3 in amino acids: CASIGTVGYTF. The CDR3 region has the DNA TGTGCCAGTATCGGCACAGTTGGCTACACCTTC.

This rearrangement joins TRBV27 to TRBJ2-7, with D possibly being TRBD1 (5 bases). The CDR3 has 14 amino acids. Germline V CDR1 and CDR2: MNHEY, SMNVEV (reference sequence). V lost 5 bases and J lost 2, with 13 bases in between. The CDR3: CASSPLGQTYEQYV. CDR3 nucleotide sequence: TGTGCCAGCAGTCCTCTCGGACAAACCTACGAGCAGTACGTC.

This clone was counted once. J is TRBJ1-2 and V is TRBV6-5; TRBD1 might be the D (6 bases). The CDR3 length is 14 residues. Per germline, CDR1 MNHEY and CDR2 SVGAGI. Between the trimmed V and J ends, which lost 11 bases and 0 bases, there was a span of 16 bases. The CDR3 region is CAYLDRVTNYGYTF. Written as DNA, the CDR3 is TGTGCCTACCTGGACAGAGTGACTAACTATGGCTACACCTTC.

J is TRBJ2-5 and V is TRBV24-1; 11 bases match TRBD2. Trimming cost V 4 bases and J 2 bases; bases outside gene matches: 11. The CDR3 sequence is 18 residues long. The germline CDR1 and CDR2 sequences are KGHDR and SFDVKD. The CDR3 nucleotides are TGTGCCACCAGTGAATCACTGACTAGCGGGACCTTTCAAGAGACCCAGTACTTC. Amino acids: CATSESLTSGTFQETQYF.

The CDR3, as DNA: TGTGCCAGCAGTGATTGGACCACAGATACGCAGTATTTT. This gives the protein CASSDWTTDTQYF. The chain joins TRBV25-1 to TRBJ2-3; D gene unclear. The CDR3 runs to 13 residues. The ends were cut back, 3 bases at V and 2 bases at J, with 6 bases in the middle. Germline CDR1 is MGHDK and CDR2 is SYGVNS.

The rearrangement links TRBV24-1 to TRBJ2-1; 8 positions match TRBD2. CDR3 size: 14 residues. V shed 4 bases and J 9 bases; nucleotides not matched to a gene: 7. Germline V gene sequence: CDR1 KGHDR, CDR2 SFDVKD. CDR3 amino acids: CATSDFSGTSEQFF. The CDR3 nucleotides read TGTGCCACCAGTGACTTCTCCGGGACTAGTGAGCAGTTCTTC.

This chain links TRBV19 with TRBJ1-2, with D uncertain. Germline V gene data show CDR1 as LNHDA and CDR2 as SQIVND (reference sequence). The V end lost 6 bases, the J end lost 4 bases, and 21 bases lay between the germline ends. This CDR3 comprises 16 residues. The CDR3 region is CASSPSGGVRGYGYTF. CDR3 coding DNA: TGTGCCAGTAGCCCGTCGGGAGGCGTCCGAGGCTATGGCTACACCTTC.

The chain couples TRBV27 to TRBJ1-5; maybe TRBD1 (5 bases). V lost 2 bases to trimming and J lost 0 bases, with 5 bases between them. The germline V gene has CDR1 MNHEY and CDR2 SMNVEV (reference sequence). This CDR3 spans 14 amino acids. The CDR3 here is CASSLGGSNQPQHF. CDR3 coding DNA: TGTGCCAGCAGTTTAGGGGGTAGCAATCAGCCCCAGCATTTT.

J is TRBJ2-5 and V is TRBV30, with D possibly TRBD2 on 6 matching bases. V lost 1 base and J lost 3, with 18 bases in between. This CDR3 comprises 16 residues. CDR1 GTSNPN and CDR2 SVGIG come from the germline V gene (reference sequence). The CDR3: CAWSDSWASVEETQYF. In DNA form, the CDR3 reads TGTGCCTGGAGTGACTCGTGGGCTAGCGTCGAAGAGACCCAGTACTTC. Supplemented by reference TRBV30 and TRBJ2-5, the full variable domain reads SQTIHQWPATLVQPVGSPLSLECTVEGTSNPNLYWYRQAAGRGLQLLFYSVGIGQISSEVPQNLSASRPQDRQFILSSKKLLLSDSGFYLCAWSDSWASVEETQYFGPGTRLLVL.

V and J are TRBV2 and TRBJ2-1; possible D gene TRBD2, 5 bases. CDR1 and CDR2 from the germline V gene are SNHLY and FYNNEI. This CDR3 comprises 14 residues. The germline V and J ends were trimmed by 4 bases and 6 bases, with 13 bases remaining between them. CDR3 nucleotide sequence: TGTGCCAGCAGTGTTGTGGGAGTGCGCAATGAGCAGTTCTTC. This codes for CASSVVGVRNEQFF.

This CDR3 reads CASSQIKGNTGELFF. CDR3 nucleotides: TGTGCCAGCAGCCAGATTAAGGGGAACACCGGGGAGCTGTTTTTT. This chain connects TRBV11-3 to TRBJ2-2; D gene unclear. The V and J ends lost 5 bases and 1 base respectively, with 11 bases between them. This CDR3 region has 15 residues. Germline lookup yields CDR1 SGHNT and CDR2 YENEEA.

This clone was seen a few times. V usage is TRBV7-3 and J usage is TRBJ1-2; D gene uncertain. Germline V gene lookup returns CDR1 SGHTA and CDR2 FQGTGA. This CDR3 spans 15 amino acids. Trimming stripped 4 bases from V and 3 bases from J, with 15 bases between. The CDR3 DNA sequence: TGTGCCAGCAGCTCGTACGGGCCTGCGGACTATGGCTACACCTTC. It yields the protein CASSSYGPADYGYTF.

This rearrangement joins TRBV25-1 to TRBJ2-6; D unresolved. Trimming pared 3 bases from V and 0 bases from J, leaving 9 bases between. Germline CDR1 MGHDK, CDR2 SYGVNS. This CDR3 has 16 residues. This CDR3 is CASSDPGSSGANVLTF. As DNA, the CDR3 is TGTGCCAGCAGTGATCCGGGTTCCTCTGGGGCCAACGTCCTGACTTTC. Variable domain in full (rest from reference TRBV25-1 and TRBJ2-6): EADIYQTPRYLVIGTGKKITLECSQTMGHDKMYWYQQDPGMELHLIHYSYGVNSTEKGDLSSESTVSRIRTEHFPLTLESARPSHTSQYLCASSDPGSSGANVLTFGAGSRLTVL.

The chain uses TRBV19 and TRBJ1-2; a weak D match, TRBD1 (6 bases). The CDR3 length is 13 residues. V lost 3 bases and J lost 4, with 9 bases in between. Per the germline V gene, CDR1 is LNHDA and CDR2 is SQIVND (reference sequence). The CDR3 region has the DNA TGTGCCAGTAGTATCCTGGACAGCTATGGCTACACCTTC. Its protein is CASSILDSYGYTF.

The chain couples TRBV6-4 to TRBJ2-7; a possible D gene is TRBD1 (6 bases). The CDR3 spans 18 residues. Germline loops: CDR1 MRHNA, CDR2 SNTAGT. The V end lost 2 bases, the J end lost 1 base, and 21 bases lay between the germline ends. DNA of the CDR3: TGTGCCAGCAGTGACCCCAAAGGGGCTAACAGGGCGTCCTACGAGCAGTACGTC. Amino acids: CASSDPKGANRASYEQYV.

V and J are TRBV5-6 and TRBJ2-1, with 13 bases fitting TRBD2. CDR1 is SGHDT, CDR2 YYEEEE, per germline. The V and J ends lost 2 bases and 7 bases, in that order; junction bases with no gene match: 6. This CDR3 region has 16 residues. The CDR3 spells CASSFFQGLAGNEQFF. The CDR3 DNA follows: TGTGCCAGCAGCTTTTTCCAGGGACTAGCGGGAAATGAGCAGTTCTTC.

In its sample, this clone was seen once. The CDR3 protein is CASSPTRTSGRAYNEQFF. The CDR3 DNA sequence: TGTGCCAGCTCACCGACTCGGACTAGCGGGAGGGCTTACAATGAGCAGTTCTTC. V and J are TRBV18 and TRBJ2-1; 15 bases are a match to TRBD2. Per the germline V gene, CDR1 is KGHSH and CDR2 is LQKENI. The trim removed 3 bases at V and 4 bases at J, leaving 7 bases unmatched. CDR3 size: 18 residues.

This clone was counted once. This chain connects TRBV19 to TRBJ2-3; D possibly corresponds to TRBD2 (7 bases). The V end lost 5 bases, the J end lost 2 bases, and 17 bases lay between the germline ends. The CDR3 loop spans 16 amino acids. Germline V gives CDR1 LNHDA, CDR2 SQIVND (reference sequence). The CDR3 sequence is CASSPRGGANTDTQYF. The DNA for the CDR3 is TGTGCCAGTAGTCCCCGAGGGGGGGCAAACACAGATACGCAGTATTTT.

This chain links TRBV27 with TRBJ2-4, with 7 bases fitting TRBD2. V dropped 6 bases and J dropped 7; count of bases not matched to a gene: 9. The CDR3 extends over 14 amino acids. Germline loops: CDR1 MNHEY, CDR2 SMNVEV (reference sequence). CDR3 sequence reads: CASRPGRENNIQYF. The DNA for the CDR3 is TGTGCCAGCAGGCCGGGGCGGGAGAATAACATTCAGTACTTC.

The gene calls are TRBV9 and TRBJ2-3; no reliable D call. CDR1 and CDR2 (germline): SGDLS, YYNGEE. Trimming removed 2 bases from V and 4 bases from J, with 14 bases in between. This CDR3 spans 15 amino acids. The CDR3 here is CASSVDEIWADTQYF. The CDR3 bases are TGTGCCAGCAGCGTGGACGAGATTTGGGCAGATACGCAGTATTTT.

The chain combines TRBV5-1 with TRBJ2-5, with D uncertain. V gave up 0 bases and J gave up 3 bases, with 12 bases separating them. The CDR3 consists of 15 residues. The germline CDR1 and CDR2 sequences are SGHRS and YFSETQ. This CDR3 reads CASSLDWVAEETQYF. The CDR3 DNA reads as TGCGCCAGCAGCTTGGATTGGGTCGCGGAAGAGACCCAGTACTTC. Complete variable domain (other parts from reference TRBV5-1 and TRBJ2-5): KAGVTQTPRYLIKTRGQQVTLSCSPISGHRSVSWYQQTPGQGLQFLFEYFSETQRNKGNFPGRFSGRQFSNSRSEMNVSTLELGDSALYLCASSLDWVAEETQYFGPGTRLLVL.

The rearrangement uses TRBV5-1 and TRBJ2-5; D ambiguous. Trimming removed 0 bases at V and 6 bases at J, with 9 bases between. Germline V gene sequence: CDR1 SGHRS, CDR2 YFSETQ. The CDR3 loop spans 13 amino acids. The chain's CDR3 is CASSLGWEKTQYF. The CDR3 region has the DNA TGCGCCAGCAGCTTGGGGTGGGAAAAGACCCAGTACTTC.

The genes are TRBV2 and TRBJ2-5; D perhaps matches TRBD1 (6 bases). This CDR3 is built from 14 residues. Trimming shortened V by 3 bases and J by 4 bases, and 12 bases separated the two germline ends. Germline CDR1 and CDR2: SNHLY and FYNNEI. The CDR3: CASSELQGRETQYF. DNA for the CDR3: TGTGCCAGCAGTGAGTTACAGGGAAGAGAGACCCAGTACTTC.

The rearrangement joins TRBV5-6 to TRBJ1-2; D remains ambiguous. The CDR3 has 16 residues. The germline V and J ends were trimmed by 0 bases and 10 bases, with 22 bases remaining between them. Per the germline V gene, CDR1 is SGHDT and CDR2 is YYEEEE. CDR3 amino acids: CASSLGGLQTFGSYTF. DNA for the CDR3: TGTGCCAGCAGCTTGGGGGGTCTACAGACCTTCGGTTCCTACACCTTC.